The clone carrying this T cell receptor beta chain came up a few times. Germline values: CDR1 MNHNS, CDR2 SASEGT. V trimming: 2 bases; J trimming: 6 bases; junction bases outside the gene matches: 6. There are 15 residues in the CDR3. TCRdb reprocessed the RT-PCR reads via MiXCR and lists one record per CDR3 protein. The sample consists of hundreds of thousands of distinct CDR3 sequences, approximately 15% of them appearing once. The rearrangement links TRBV6-1 to TRBJ2-3, with 9 bases identical to TRBD2. The sequence was collected from a female donor in good health, serving as a healthy control. Sequenced sample: memory CD4+ T cells from blood. CDR3 region: CASSERSGRTDTQYF. The CDR3 region has the DNA TGTGCCAGCAGTGAACGGAGCGGGAGGACCGATACGCAGTATTTT.